The T cell receptor beta chain described here comes from a study of Graves' ophthalmopathy and Graves' hyperthyroidism. CDR3 length: 15 amino acids. In germline, CDR1 is LNHNV, CDR2 YYDKDF (reference sequence). Deletions cut 0 bases from V and 5 bases from J, with 13 bases between. Study-wide points: Among expanded thyroid clonotypes above 0.001 frequency, most also occurred in blood.

The table lists this clonotype with many counts. Its antigen is still unknown. RNA transcripts served as template for amplifying TCR beta CDR3 sequences. Second-round multiplex PCR came after first-round RT-PCR with HTBI primers. MiXCR, applied by TCRdb to the multiplex PCR reads, yields one record per CDR3 protein. The sample lists about 740,000 distinct CDR3 sequences; around 40% were seen once. Additional autoimmune diseases, uncontrolled infections, pregnancy or lactation disqualified patients. Each diagnosis was determined on the basis of clinical symptoms, serum thyroxine, TRAb, thyroid ultrasound and orbital computed tomography. About 10 ml of fresh blood yielded the PBMCs by density gradient.

This rearrangement joins TRBV15 to TRBJ2-5, with D tentatively TRBD2 (6 bases). The TCR originated in an adult man with Graves' ophthalmopathy. The sequencing sample was made of peripheral blood. The CDR3 region is CATSRDVSGVETQYF. DNA for the CDR3: TGTGCCACCAGCAGAGATGTCTCGGGGGTGGAGACCCAGTACTTC.